A selection of T cell receptor beta chains follows, all from one sample in a study of cytomegalovirus exposure and HLA in healthy donors. The assay was immunoSEQ multiplex PCR, and TCRdb's table has in-frame clones only and misses some. Here the sample spans roughly 200,000 clones, roughly 86% being singletons. The specimen sequenced was PBMCs. The source of these receptors is a man in his thirties or forties in good health and CMV-seropositive. Both conserved end residues are trimmed from each CDR3. Fields, in order: J gene, V gene, CDR3 protein.

TRBJ1-1 TRBV29-1 SGRGNTEAF
TRBJ2-1 TRBV27 ASRPRQGRIQQAYNEQF
TRBJ1-1 TRBV4-3 ASSQDSQTDEAF
TRBJ2-7 TRBV28 ASSRFYEQY
TRBJ2-7 TRBV9 ASSGRLLAPPDEQY
TRBJ2-5 TRBV5-6 ASSLVGDTLQETQY
TRBJ1-4 TRBV7-7 ASSIDRSEKLF
TRBJ2-1 TRBV5-1 ASSRGTGGQFGEQF
TRBJ1-1 TRBV11-2 ASTGAVAEAF
TRBJ2-7 TRBV6-4 ASSPGSSYEQY
TRBJ2-7 TRBV5-6 ASSLNLYEQY
TRBJ2-7 TRBV27 ASRFGNEQY
TRBJ1-2 TRBV5-6 ASHPRDGILIYGYT
TRBJ2-5 TRBV18 ASLAAVKGYEETQY
TRBJ2-5 TRBV29-1 SVATGYSQETQY
TRBJ2-7 TRBV28 ASSPPSSAYEQY
TRBJ2-1 TRBV2 ASSFLTDYNEQF
TRBJ1-1 TRBV6-6 ASSYGGGAGTEAF
TRBJ2-7 TRBV27 ASSFQGSYEQY
TRBJ2-5 TRBV7-9 ASSFRTGRETQY
TRBJ1-5 TRBV5-1 ASSLGSGQPQH
TRBJ1-2 TRBV27 ASSFQMTGGVGGYT
TRBJ1-1 TRBV5-1 ASSPWVETEAF
TRBJ2-7 TRBV5-1 ASSSTGYEQY
TRBJ1-5 TRBV29-1 SVQQGAGNNQPQH
TRBJ1-6 TRBV9 ASSLGTVYNSPLH
TRBJ1-5 TRBV28 ASSPIDSSNQPQH
TRBJ2-5 TRBV5-1 ASSLLSSGSLQETQY
TRBJ1-1 TRBV5-1 ASSVQGLNTEAF
TRBJ2-7 TRBV28 AGGRGGYEQY
TRBJ1-5 TRBV19 ASSITPRGPNQPQH
TRBJ2-1 TRBV9 ASSVGGGTEQF
TRBJ2-3 TRBV5-6 ASSLFRKRGSTDTQY
TRBJ1-3 TRBV7-2 ASSPDRVSGGNTIY
TRBJ2-1 TRBV9 ASSQTGSDEQF
TRBJ2-4 TRBV4-1 ASRPFAGDKNIQY
TRBJ2-3 TRBV7-6 ASSLVEWPRGTDTQY
TRBJ2-7 TRBV6-1 ASTTGSLGEQY
TRBJ1-1 TRBV30 AWEGGAGDTEAF
TRBJ1-2 TRBV25-1 ASSGRGRHYGYT
TRBJ2-1 TRBV9 ASSAKASGPYNEQF
TRBJ1-2 TRBV6-1 ATSDGLGYT
TRBJ1-1 TRBV27 ASSAILDKNTEAF
TRBJ2-7 TRBV7-6 ASSLAQGHSEQY
TRBJ2-3 TRBV7-9 ASVALADTQY
TRBJ1-2 TRBV7-2 ASSQPDLTGVAYGYT
TRBJ2-7 TRBV4-1 ASSQRTSGRGYEQY
TRBJ2-7 TRBV5-1 ASSLRQAAVEQY
TRBJ1-5 TRBV7-9 ASSFESQPQH
TRBJ1-1 TRBV4-3 ASSRGANTEAF
TRBJ1-4 TRBV28 ASSPATGVGEKLF
TRBJ2-4 TRBV6-5 ASSPESIQY
TRBJ2-7 TRBV19 ASSLLAQNIYEQY